This entry concerns a single T cell receptor beta chain. Its specificity is not known. Libraries were prepared by immunoSEQ multiplex PCR; TCRdb keeps only in-frame clonotypes and omits some of them. The sample records about 510,000 clones, less than 96% being singletons. The data stem from a study of shared clonotypes between healthy human individuals. Study details: Researchers drew samples from a couple of women and three men aged 18 to 49. Study-level findings and limits: Donor clonotype sharing was expected to depend on sequencing depth.

The CDR3 contains 15 residues. Germline-derived CDR1 and CDR2 are MDHEN and SYDVKM. The V gene end was trimmed by 6 bases and the J gene end by 4 bases; junction bases not matched to a gene: 9. The sample consisted of naive CD4+ T cells sorted from blood. The sample's subset: CD45RA+ positively selected. The TCR was taken from a woman in her 30s in good health. The chain employs TRBV28 and TRBJ1-5; the match to TRBD1 covers 7 bases. CDR3 sequence: CASSRRTGQNQPQHF. CDR3 bases: TGTGCCAGCAGCCGACGGACAGGACAGAATCAGCCCCAGCATTTT.